This entry concerns a single T cell receptor (beta chain). Its antigen is unknown. The sample comes from a study of T cell responses to AZD1222 COVID-19 vaccine. Regarding the study as a whole: Repertoire sampling occurred only after the peak T cell response.

The CDR3 is 16 amino acids. V was pared by 5 bases and J by 4 bases, with 17 bases between. Germline lookup yields CDR1 SEHNR and CDR2 FQNEAQ (reference sequence). Data came from immunoSEQ multiplex PCR; TCRdb stores just in-frame clones and leaves some out. Among around 180,000 clones listed, about 87% were seen once. The TCR was taken from an adult in good health. This chain uses TRBV7-9 with TRBJ1-4, with D maybe TRBD1 (5 bases). The input for sequencing was peripheral blood, taken on day 0 of AZD1222 vaccination. CDR3: CASSQAPGQGNEKLFF. DNA for the CDR3: TGTGCCAGCAGCCAGGCTCCCGGGCAGGGTAATGAAAAACTGTTTTTT.